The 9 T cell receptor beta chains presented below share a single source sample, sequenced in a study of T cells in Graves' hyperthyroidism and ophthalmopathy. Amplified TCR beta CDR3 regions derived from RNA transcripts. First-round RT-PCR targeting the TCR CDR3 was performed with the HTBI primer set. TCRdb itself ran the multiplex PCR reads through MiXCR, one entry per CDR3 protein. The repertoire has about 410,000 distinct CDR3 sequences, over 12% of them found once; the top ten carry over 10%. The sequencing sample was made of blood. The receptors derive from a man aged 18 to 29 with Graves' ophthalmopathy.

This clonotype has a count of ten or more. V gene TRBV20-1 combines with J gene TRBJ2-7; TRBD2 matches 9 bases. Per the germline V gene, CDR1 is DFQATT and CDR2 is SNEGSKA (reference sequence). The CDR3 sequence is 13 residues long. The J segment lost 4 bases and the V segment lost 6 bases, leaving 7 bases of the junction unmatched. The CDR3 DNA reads TGCAGTGCCTCGACTAGCGGAATGTACGAGCAGTACTTC. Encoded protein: CSASTSGMYEQYF.

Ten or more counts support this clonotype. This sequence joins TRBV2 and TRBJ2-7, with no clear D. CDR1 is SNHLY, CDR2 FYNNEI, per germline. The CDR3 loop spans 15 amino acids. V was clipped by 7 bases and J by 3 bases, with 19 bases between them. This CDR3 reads CASTIQGGSSYEQYF. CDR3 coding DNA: TGTGCCAGCACCATCCAAGGCGGCAGTAGCTACGAGCAGTACTTC. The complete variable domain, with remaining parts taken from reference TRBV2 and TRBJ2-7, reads EPEVTQTPSHQVTQMGQEVILRCVPISNHLYFYWYRQILGQKVEFLVSFYNNEISEKSEIFDDQFSVERPDGSNFTLKIRSTKLEDSAMYFCASTIQGGSSYEQYFGPGTRLTVT.

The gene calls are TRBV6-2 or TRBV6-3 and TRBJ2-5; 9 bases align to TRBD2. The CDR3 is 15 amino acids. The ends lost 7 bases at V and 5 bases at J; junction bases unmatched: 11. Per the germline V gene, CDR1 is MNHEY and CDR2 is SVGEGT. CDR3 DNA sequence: TGTGCCAGCAAGTTCGCGCGGGGGGGTTGGGAGACCCAGTACTTC. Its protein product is CASKFARGGWETQYF.

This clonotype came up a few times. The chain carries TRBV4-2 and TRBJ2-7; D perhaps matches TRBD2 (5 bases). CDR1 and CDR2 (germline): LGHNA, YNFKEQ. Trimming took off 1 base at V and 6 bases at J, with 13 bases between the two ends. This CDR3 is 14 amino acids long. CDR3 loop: CASSQGLLGSEQYF. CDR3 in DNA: TGTGCCAGCAGCCAAGGACTCCTAGGGAGCGAGCAGTACTTC.

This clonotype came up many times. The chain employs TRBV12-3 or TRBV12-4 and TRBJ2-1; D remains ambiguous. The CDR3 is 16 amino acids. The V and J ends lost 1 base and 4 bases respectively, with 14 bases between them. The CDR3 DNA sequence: TGTGCCAGCAGTTTAGAGGGTAGCTCGTCTTACAATGAGCAGTTCTTC. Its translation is CASSLEGSSSYNEQFF.

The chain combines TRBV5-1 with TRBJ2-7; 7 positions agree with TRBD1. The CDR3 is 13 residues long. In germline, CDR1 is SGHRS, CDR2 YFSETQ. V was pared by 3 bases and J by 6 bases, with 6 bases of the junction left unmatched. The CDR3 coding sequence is TGCGCCAGCAGCTCAACACAGGGGACCGAGCAGTACTTC. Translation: CASSSTQGTEQYF.

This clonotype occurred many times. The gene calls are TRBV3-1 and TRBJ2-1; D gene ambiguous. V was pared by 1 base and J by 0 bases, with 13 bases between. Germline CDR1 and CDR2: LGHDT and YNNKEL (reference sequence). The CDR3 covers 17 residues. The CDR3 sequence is CASSQGGSTSSYNEQFF. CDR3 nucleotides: TGTGCCAGCAGCCAAGGGGGTAGCACGAGCTCCTACAATGAGCAGTTCTTC.

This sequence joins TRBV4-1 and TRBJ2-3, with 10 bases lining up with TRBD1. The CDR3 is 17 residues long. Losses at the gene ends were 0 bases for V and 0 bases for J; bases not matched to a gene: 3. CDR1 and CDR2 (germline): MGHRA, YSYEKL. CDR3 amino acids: CASSQDPDRGSTDTQYF. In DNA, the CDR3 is TGCGCCAGCAGCCAAGATCCGGACAGGGGGAGCACAGATACGCAGTATTTT.

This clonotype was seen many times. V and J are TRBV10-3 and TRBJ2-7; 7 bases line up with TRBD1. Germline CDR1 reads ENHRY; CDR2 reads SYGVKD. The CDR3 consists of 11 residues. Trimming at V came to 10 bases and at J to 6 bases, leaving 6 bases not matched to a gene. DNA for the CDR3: TGTGCCACCGACAGGGAAGGCGAGCAGTACTTC. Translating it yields CATDREGEQYF.